The rows below give T cell receptor beta chains drawn from one sample of a study of cytomegalovirus exposure and HLA in healthy donors. The repertoire was sequenced with immunoSEQ multiplex PCR; TCRdb's copy has only in-frame clones and lacks some. Seen here are roughly 160,000 clones, more than 75% observed once, and the top ten hold roughly 9.7%. The sample comprised PBMCs. Receptors were obtained from a man younger than 35 in good health and CMV-seropositive. Both conserved end residues are part of each CDR3. D genes are given only for firm matches. Expanded clones get a size class; other rows say once, few or many, or leave the size out.

cdr3_length	v_call	d_call	clone_size	j_call	cdr3_nt	cdr3_aa
16	TRBV19	-	once	TRBJ1-5	TGTGCCAGTAGTACGATGGGGGGAGATAGCAATCAGCCCCAGCATTTT	CASSTMGGDSNQPQHF
13	TRBV19	-	-	TRBJ1-1	TGTGCCAGTAGTATAGCGTTGAACACTGAAGCTTTCTTT	CASSIALNTEAFF
14	TRBV5-8	-	-	TRBJ2-2	TGTGCCAGCAGTCGCGACAGGCTAATCGGGGAGCTGTTTTTT	CASSRDRLIGELFF
14	TRBV4-1	-	-	TRBJ2-5	TGCGCCAGCAGCCAAGAATTCAGGGCGGAGACCCAGTACTTC	CASSQEFRAETQYF
14	TRBV30	-	-	TRBJ2-1	TGTGCCTGGAGCTTCGGGCAGGGCGGTGATGAGCAGTTCTTC	CAWSFGQGGDEQFF
13	TRBV15	-	-	TRBJ2-5	TGTGCCACCAGCGGAGACTTTAAAGAGACCCAGTACTTC	CATSGDFKETQYF
12	TRBV9	-	-	TRBJ2-3	TGTGCCAGCAGCGAACAGGGAGATACGCAGTATTTT	CASSEQGDTQYF
14	TRBV6-1	-	-	TRBJ2-5	TGTGCCAGCAGTGAAGAAGTGTTACTCGAGACCCAGTACTTC	CASSEEVLLETQYF
15	TRBV19	-	-	TRBJ1-1	TGTGCCAGTAGTATCCTAGGACAGCCGAACACTGAAGCTTTCTTT	CASSILGQPNTEAFF
13	TRBV7-9	-	-	TRBJ1-2	TGTGCCAGCAGCCCCGAAGCCCCCAGGGACTGCACCTTC	CASSPEAPRDCTF
18	TRBV7-9	-	once	TRBJ1-5	TGTGCCAGCAGCTTAGTCTTGTTGACAGGTCAATTCAATCAGCCCCAGCATTTT	CASSLVLLTGQFNQPQHF
13	TRBV19	-	-	TRBJ1-1	TGTGCCAGTACCATGGGACAGAACACTGAAGCTTTCTTT	CASTMGQNTEAFF
18	TRBV11-3	-	once	TRBJ2-7	TGTGCCAGCAGCTTAGCGCAGGGGACCTCCCTCGGTCCCTACGAGCAGTACTTC	CASSLAQGTSLGPYEQYF
14	TRBV5-8	TRBD1	-	TRBJ1-5	TGTGCCAGCAGCTTTTCGACAGGGGCCCAGCCCCAGCATTTT	CASSFSTGAQPQHF
15	TRBV2	-	few	TRBJ2-2	TGTGCCAGCAGTAGCGGACGAGCGAACACCGGGGAGCTGTTTTTT	CASSSGRANTGELFF
14	TRBV5-4	-	-	TRBJ1-1	TGTGCCAGCAGCCAACGACTCTGGAACACTGAAGCTTTCTTT	CASSQRLWNTEAFF
17	TRBV7-2	TRBD1	-	TRBJ1-1	TGTGCCAGCAGCAAAGTAGGACAGGGGGCAGTGAACACTGAAGCTTTCTTT	CASSKVGQGAVNTEAFF
14	TRBV7-9	-	-	TRBJ1-2	TGTGCCAGCAGCTTAGAACAGGTGGCCTATGGCTACACCTTC	CASSLEQVAYGYTF
16	TRBV14	TRBD2	-	TRBJ2-1	TGTGCCAGCAGCCAACTCCTAGCGGATCTCCACAATGAGCAGTTCTTC	CASSQLLADLHNEQFF
12	TRBV5-6	-	few	TRBJ2-3	TGTGCCAGCAGCTTCTATACAGATACGCAGTATTTT	CASSFYTDTQYF
13	TRBV6-5	-	-	TRBJ1-2	TGTGCCAGCAGTACAGGGAATCCGGGGGGCTACACCTTC	CASSTGNPGGYTF
12	TRBV16	-	-	TRBJ1-2	TGTGCCAGCAGCCAAGCCAGTTATGGCTACACCTTC	CASSQASYGYTF
14	TRBV29-1	TRBD1	-	TRBJ2-3	TGCAGCGTTGGGGCCGGGACAGGGAGCGATACGCAGTATTTT	CSVGAGTGSDTQYF
13	TRBV18	-	few	TRBJ1-5	TGTGCCAGCTCACCCGGAGAGGGTCAGCCCCAGCATTTT	CASSPGEGQPQHF
14	TRBV6-6	TRBD1	once	TRBJ2-1	TGTGCCAGCAGTACCTGGACAGGGGTTAATGAGCAGTTCTTC	CASSTWTGVNEQFF
17	TRBV11-2	TRBD1	-	TRBJ2-3	TGTGCCAGCAGCTCACTACCACCGGGACAGAACACAGATACGCAGTATTTT	CASSSLPPGQNTDTQYF
14	TRBV10-3	-	-	TRBJ2-1	TGTGCCATCAGGGGATTAGCGGACTACAATGAGCAGTTCTTC	CAIRGLADYNEQFF
13	TRBV19	-	few	TRBJ1-2	TGTGCCAGTAGGCAGACTGTGAACTATGGCTACACCTTC	CASRQTVNYGYTF
16	TRBV29-1	TRBD1	-	TRBJ1-1	TGCAGCGCCAATCCAGGGGGCGCTGGGATGGGCACTGAAGCTTTCTTT	CSANPGGAGMGTEAFF
11	TRBV20-1	-	-	TRBJ2-1	TGCAGTGCTAGGGTTCAACAGGAGCAGTTCTTC	CSARVQQEQFF
12	TRBV7-9	-	-	TRBJ1-2	TGTGCCAGCAGCTTGGCAGAAAATGGCTACACCTTC	CASSLAENGYTF
16	TRBV5-1	-	-	TRBJ2-3	TGCGCCAGCAGCTTGGGGGGGGACCTGAAAGGGGATACGCAGTATTTT	CASSLGGDLKGDTQYF
13	TRBV5-6	TRBD2	-	TRBJ2-3	TGTGCCAGCGTACCCTGGGGGGGGGATACGCAGTATTTT	CASVPWGGDTQYF
17	TRBV11-3	-	-	TRBJ2-1	TGTGCCAGCAGCTTAGTAGCGATGCGGGCGTCCTACAATGAGCAGTTCTTC	CASSLVAMRASYNEQFF
14	TRBV27	TRBD1	-	TRBJ1-1	TGTGCCAGCAGTCAGGGGGCGAGGAACACTGAAGCTTTCTTT	CASSQGARNTEAFF
13	TRBV6-6	-	-	TRBJ1-1	TGTGCCAGCATGATGGAGAGGGACACTGAAGCTTTCTTT	CASMMERDTEAFF
17	TRBV11-2	TRBD1	-	TRBJ2-3	TGTGCCAGCAGCGTGCGACAGGGGGGAGACCGCACAGATACGCAGTATTTT	CASSVRQGGDRTDTQYF
14	TRBV5-1	-	once	TRBJ1-4	TGCGCCTCCGGAGAGGTTGCAACTAATGAAAAACTGTTTTTT	CASGEVATNEKLFF
14	TRBV6-5	TRBD2	few	TRBJ2-7	TGTGCCAGCAGTTATACTAGCGGGAACTACGAGCAGTACTTC	CASSYTSGNYEQYF
13	TRBV5-1	-	-	TRBJ1-1	TGCGCCAGCAGTCGCCCGGGGATCACTGAAGCTTTCTTT	CASSRPGITEAFF
15	TRBV4-1	-	-	TRBJ2-3	TGCGCCAGCAGCCACCTCGGACTGGGCACAGATACGCAGTATTTT	CASSHLGLGTDTQYF